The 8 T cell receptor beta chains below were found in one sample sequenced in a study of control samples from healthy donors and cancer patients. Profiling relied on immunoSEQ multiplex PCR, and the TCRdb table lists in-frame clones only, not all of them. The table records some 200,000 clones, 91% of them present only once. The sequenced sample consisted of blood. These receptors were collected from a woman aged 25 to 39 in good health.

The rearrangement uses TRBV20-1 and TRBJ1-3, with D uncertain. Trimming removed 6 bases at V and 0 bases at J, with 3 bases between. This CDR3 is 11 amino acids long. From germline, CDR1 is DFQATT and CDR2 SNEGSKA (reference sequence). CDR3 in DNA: TGCAGTGCCGACTCTGGAAACACCATATATTTT. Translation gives CSADSGNTIYF.

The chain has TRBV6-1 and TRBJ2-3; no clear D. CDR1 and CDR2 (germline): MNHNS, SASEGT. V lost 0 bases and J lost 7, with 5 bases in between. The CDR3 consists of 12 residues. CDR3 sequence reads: CASSEAVNTQYF. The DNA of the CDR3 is TGTGCCAGCAGTGAAGCTGTTAATACGCAGTATTTT.

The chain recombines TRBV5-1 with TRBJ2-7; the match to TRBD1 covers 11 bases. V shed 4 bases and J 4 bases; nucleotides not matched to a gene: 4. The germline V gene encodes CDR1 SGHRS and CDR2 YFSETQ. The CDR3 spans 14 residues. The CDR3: CASSRTGGGYEQYF. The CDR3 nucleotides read TGCGCCAGCAGCCGGACAGGGGGCGGTTACGAGCAGTACTTC.

CDR3 sequence reads: CASSLAGVETQYF. The CDR3 DNA follows: TGTGCCAGCAGCTTAGCGGGGGTAGAGACCCAGTACTTC. V gene TRBV7-6 combines with J gene TRBJ2-5; D might be TRBD1 or TRBD2, each matching 5 bases. The CDR3 has 13 amino acids. The V end was cut by 0 bases, the J end by 4 bases, with 6 bases between. Germline V gene lookup returns CDR1 SGHVS and CDR2 FNYEAQ. The full variable domain, completed using reference TRBV7-6 and TRBJ2-5, is GAGVSQSPRYKVTKRGQDVALRCDPISGHVSLYWYRQALGQGPEFLTYFNYEAQQDKSGLPNDRFSAERPEGSISTLTIQRTEQRDSAMYRCASSLAGVETQYFGPGTRLLVL.

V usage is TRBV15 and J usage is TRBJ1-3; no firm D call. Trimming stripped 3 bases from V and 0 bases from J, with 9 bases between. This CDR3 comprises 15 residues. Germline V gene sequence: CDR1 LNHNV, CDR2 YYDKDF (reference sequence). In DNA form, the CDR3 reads TGTGCCACCAGCAGGGACTCGAGCTCTGGAAACACCATATATTTT. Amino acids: CATSRDSSSGNTIYF.

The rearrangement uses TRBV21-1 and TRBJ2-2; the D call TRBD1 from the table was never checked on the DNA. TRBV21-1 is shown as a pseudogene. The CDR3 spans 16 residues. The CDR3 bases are TGTGCCAGCAAAACTGCTCCAGGGGGGAACACCGGGGAGCTGTTTTTT. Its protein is CASKTAPGGNTGELFF.

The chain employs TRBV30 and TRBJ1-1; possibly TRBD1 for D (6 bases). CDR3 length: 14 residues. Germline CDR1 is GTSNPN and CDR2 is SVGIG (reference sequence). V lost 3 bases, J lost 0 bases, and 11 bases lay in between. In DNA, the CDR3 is TGTGCCTGGAGCAGGGGCCTAATGAACACTGAAGCTTTCTTT. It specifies CAWSRGLMNTEAFF.

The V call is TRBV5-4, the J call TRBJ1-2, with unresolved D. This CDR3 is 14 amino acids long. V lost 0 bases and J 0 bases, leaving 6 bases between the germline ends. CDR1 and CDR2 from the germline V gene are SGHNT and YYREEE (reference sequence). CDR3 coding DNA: TGTGCCAGCAGCTTGGCCAGAACTAACTATGGCTACACCTTC. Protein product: CASSLARTNYGYTF.